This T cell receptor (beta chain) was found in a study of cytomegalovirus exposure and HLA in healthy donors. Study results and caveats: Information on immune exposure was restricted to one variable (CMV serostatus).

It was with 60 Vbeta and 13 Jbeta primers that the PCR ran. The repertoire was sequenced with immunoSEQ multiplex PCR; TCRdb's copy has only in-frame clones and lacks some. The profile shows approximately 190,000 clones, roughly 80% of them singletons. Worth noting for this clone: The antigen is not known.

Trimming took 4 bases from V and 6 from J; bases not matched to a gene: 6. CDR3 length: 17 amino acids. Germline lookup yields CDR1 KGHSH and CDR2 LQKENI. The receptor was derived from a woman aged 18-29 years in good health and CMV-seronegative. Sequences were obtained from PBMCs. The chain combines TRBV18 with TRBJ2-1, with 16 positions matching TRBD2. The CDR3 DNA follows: TGTGCCAGCTCACGCGGGACTAGCGGGGGGGCTCTCAATGAGCAGTTCTTC. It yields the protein CASSRGTSGGALNEQFF.